Here is one TCR beta chain with its context. Its cognate antigen is unknown. This record comes from a study of STAT5B mutations in CD4+ large granular lymphocyte leukemia. Study-level results: Without putative leukemic clones, patient CD4-sorted repertoires remained more clonal than healthy CD4+ repertoires.

The CDR3 totals 17 residues. V trimming: 6 bases; J trimming: 0 bases; junction bases outside the gene matches: 11. Germline lookup yields CDR1 SEHNR and CDR2 FQNEAQ (reference sequence). Controls came from buffy coats of healthy blood donors. TCRdb's table, derived via immunoSEQ multiplex PCR, lists solely in-frame clones and lacks some. This table holds approximately 40,000 clones, 75% to 85% found once. The sequence was obtained from a human donor in good health. Input material: CD4+ T cells from blood buffy coats. The chain carries TRBV7-9 and TRBJ1-1, with 9 bases that match TRBD1. The CDR3, as DNA: TGTGCCAGCAGGCCAAGGGGACAGGGCAGCATGAACACTGAAGCTTTCTTT. As protein: CASRPRGQGSMNTEAFF.